One and the same sample provided the 4 T cell receptor beta chains below, sequenced in a study of blood T cell repertoires in COVID-19. Here immunoSEQ multiplex PCR was the method, and the copy in TCRdb shows in-frame clones only, minus some. Here the sample spans about 240,000 clones, approximately 78% being singletons. Sequenced input: peripheral blood. These receptors were taken from a woman of 80 years or more with COVID-19, enrolled during active disease.

The chain has TRBV30 and TRBJ1-3; D not resolved. Looked up from germline, CDR1 is GTSNPN and CDR2 is SVGIG (reference sequence). This CDR3 has 14 amino acids. Trimming removed 4 bases from V and 4 bases from J, with 14 bases in between. The CDR3 loop reads CAWNSRDLGNTIYF. Written as DNA, the CDR3 is TGTGCCTGGAATTCCCGGGATTTAGGAAACACCATATATTTT.

CDR3 bases: TGTGCCAGTTCTGGGGCCCGCGGGGGGGACCACCGAGAAGAGACCCAGTACTTC. It translates to CASSGARGGDHREETQYF. The gene calls are TRBV19 and TRBJ2-5, with TRBD2 identical over 9 bases. This CDR3 has 18 residues. In germline, CDR1 is LNHDA, CDR2 SQIVND (reference sequence). J lost 3 bases, V lost 8 bases, and 19 bases had no gene match.

This chain uses TRBV14 with TRBJ1-1; a possible D gene is TRBD1 (5 bases). This CDR3 comprises 16 residues. V was pared by 0 bases and J by 6 bases, with 17 bases between. Germline V lookup: CDR1 SGHDN, CDR2 FVKESK. For the CDR3, the DNA is TGTGCCAGCAGCCAAGAGGGAATAGGGGTAGGCGCTGAAGCTTTCTTT. This gives the protein CASSQEGIGVGAEAFF. Full variable domain (missing parts from reference TRBV14 and TRBJ1-1): EAGVTQFPSHSVIEKGQTVTLRCDPISGHDNLYWYRRVMGKEIKFLLHFVKESKQDESGMPNNRFLAERTGGTYSTLKVQPAELEDSGVYFCASSQEGIGVGAEAFFGQGTRLTVV.

This rearrangement joins TRBV10-3 to TRBJ2-6; 11 bases line up with TRBD1. Germline V gene sequence: CDR1 ENHRY, CDR2 SYGVKD. V trimming: 8 bases; J trimming: 3 bases; junction bases outside the gene matches: 3. CDR3 size: 15 residues. The CDR3 coding sequence is TGTGCCATCCGGGACAGGGGGTTTGGGGCCAACGTCCTGACTTTC. Amino acid sequence: CAIRDRGFGANVLTF.